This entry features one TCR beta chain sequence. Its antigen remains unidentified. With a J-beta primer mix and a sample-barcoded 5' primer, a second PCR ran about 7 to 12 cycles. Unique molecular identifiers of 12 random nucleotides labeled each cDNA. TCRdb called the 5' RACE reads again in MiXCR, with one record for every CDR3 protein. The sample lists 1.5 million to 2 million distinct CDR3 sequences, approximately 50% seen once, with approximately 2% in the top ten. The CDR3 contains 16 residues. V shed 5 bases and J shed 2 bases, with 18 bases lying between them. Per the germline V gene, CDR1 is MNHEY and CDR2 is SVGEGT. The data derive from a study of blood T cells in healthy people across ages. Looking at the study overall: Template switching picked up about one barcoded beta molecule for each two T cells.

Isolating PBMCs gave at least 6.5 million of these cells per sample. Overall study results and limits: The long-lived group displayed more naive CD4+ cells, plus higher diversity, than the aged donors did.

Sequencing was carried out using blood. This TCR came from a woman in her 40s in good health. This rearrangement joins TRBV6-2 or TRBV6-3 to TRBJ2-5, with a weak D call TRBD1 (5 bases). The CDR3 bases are TGTGCCAGCAGTCACCCGATCGCAGGGAAACAAGAGACCCAGTACTTC. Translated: CASSHPIAGKQETQYF.